This is a list of T cell receptor beta chains from one sample in a study of T cells in Graves' hyperthyroidism and ophthalmopathy. TCRdb ran MiXCR on the multiplex PCR reads and lists one entry per CDR3 protein. This sample has around 600,000 distinct CDR3 sequences, with approximately 15% found just once. The sample consisted of blood. The receptors shown here come from a woman aged 18-35 years with Graves' ophthalmopathy. CDR3s include the opening cysteine and the closing phenylalanine or tryptophan. Each record gives: D gene, J gene, clone size, V gene, CDR3 DNA, CDR3 protein. The D gene is left open where the match is weak. Clone size is given for some rows only: seen once, a few or many times, or a class if the clone is expanded.

d_gene: -; j_gene: TRBJ2-2; abundance: -; v_gene: TRBV4-1; CDR3nt: TGCGCCAGCAGCCAAGAATATAGGGCAGACGGGGAGCTGTTTTTT; CDR3aa: CASSQEYRADGELFF
d_gene: TRBD2; j_gene: TRBJ2-1; abundance: few; v_gene: TRBV12-5; CDR3nt: TGTGCTAGTGGTATCCTCGGGGGGGCCCAACTCAAGGGGCAGTTCTTC; CDR3aa: CASGILGGAQLKGQFF
d_gene: -; j_gene: TRBJ2-7; abundance: many; v_gene: TRBV7-2; CDR3nt: TGTGCCAGCAGCCCGCCCAAAGGTGTCCACGAGCAGTACTTC; CDR3aa: CASSPPKGVHEQYF
d_gene: TRBD2; j_gene: TRBJ2-5; abundance: many; v_gene: TRBV5-8; CDR3nt: TGTGCCAGCCGGGGTTTGGCGGGAGGGCGTGAGACCCAGTACTTC; CDR3aa: CASRGLAGGRETQYF
d_gene: -; j_gene: TRBJ1-2; abundance: -; v_gene: TRBV19; CDR3nt: TGTGCCAGTAGTATAGTAGGAGGGCTCGGCTATGGCTACACCTTC; CDR3aa: CASSIVGGLGYGYTF
d_gene: TRBD2; j_gene: TRBJ2-1; abundance: many; v_gene: TRBV7-3; CDR3nt: TGTGCCAGCAGCCAGTTGTCGGGAGGGTTCGATGAGCAGTTCTTC; CDR3aa: CASSQLSGGFDEQFF
d_gene: TRBD1; j_gene: TRBJ2-1; abundance: -; v_gene: TRBV7-2; CDR3nt: TGTGCCAGCAGCTTCCGTCAGACAGGGAATGAGCAGTTCTTC; CDR3aa: CASSFRQTGNEQFF
d_gene: -; j_gene: TRBJ1-5; abundance: few; v_gene: TRBV7-2; CDR3nt: TGTGCCAGCAGCTTTGGGTCGGCTAATCAGCCCCAGCATTTT; CDR3aa: CASSFGSANQPQHF
d_gene: -; j_gene: TRBJ2-3; abundance: -; v_gene: TRBV19; CDR3nt: TGTGCCAGTAGTAGGTGGGATACGCAGTATTTT; CDR3aa: CASSRWDTQYF
d_gene: -; j_gene: TRBJ1-5; abundance: many; v_gene: TRBV2; CDR3nt: TGTGCCAGCAGTGTCGACGGCGATAGCAATCAGCCCCAGCATTTT; CDR3aa: CASSVDGDSNQPQHF
d_gene: TRBD1; j_gene: TRBJ2-2; abundance: many; v_gene: TRBV7-3; CDR3nt: TGTGCCAGCAGCCTACCACGGACAGGAGGCACCGGGGAGCTGTTTTTT; CDR3aa: CASSLPRTGGTGELFF
d_gene: TRBD2; j_gene: TRBJ2-2; abundance: many; v_gene: TRBV28; CDR3nt: TGTGCCAGCAGCCCCGGGACTAGTGAGGGGAAGAACACCGGGGAGCTGTTTTTT; CDR3aa: CASSPGTSEGKNTGELFF
d_gene: -; j_gene: TRBJ1-1; abundance: -; v_gene: TRBV19; CDR3nt: TGTGCCAGTAGTCCGCACAGTAGAAGGACTGAAGCTTTCTTT; CDR3aa: CASSPHSRRTEAFF
d_gene: -; j_gene: TRBJ2-1; abundance: few; v_gene: TRBV9; CDR3nt: TGTGCCAGCAGCTCGACGGGCCCGTCCGATGAGCAGTTCTTC; CDR3aa: CASSSTGPSDEQFF
d_gene: TRBD2; j_gene: TRBJ2-3; abundance: many; v_gene: TRBV7-3; CDR3nt: TGTGCCAGCAGCCCTACGGCGGGAGTCACAGATACGCAGTATTTT; CDR3aa: CASSPTAGVTDTQYF
d_gene: TRBD2; j_gene: TRBJ2-1; abundance: many; v_gene: TRBV5-5; CDR3nt: TGTGCCAGCAGCTTCGAAGCGGGGCACTACAATGAGCAGTTCTTC; CDR3aa: CASSFEAGHYNEQFF
d_gene: -; j_gene: TRBJ1-1; abundance: -; v_gene: TRBV28; CDR3nt: TGTGCCAGCAGTTTAAAAGGGAGGCAGGGTCGGACTGAAGCTTTCTTT; CDR3aa: CASSLKGRQGRTEAFF
d_gene: TRBD2; j_gene: TRBJ2-2; abundance: -; v_gene: TRBV7-8; CDR3nt: TGTGCCAGCCGTAGAGCGGGATCCTACACCGGGGAGCTGTTTTTT; CDR3aa: CASRRAGSYTGELFF
d_gene: -; j_gene: TRBJ1-4; abundance: many; v_gene: TRBV7-2; CDR3nt: TGTGCCAGCAGCTTCACCCTGGATGAAAAACTGTTTTTT; CDR3aa: CASSFTLDEKLFF
d_gene: -; j_gene: TRBJ2-1; abundance: many; v_gene: TRBV2; CDR3nt: TGTGCCAGCAGTGAAAGACTCGTTACAGGGAACTACAATGAGCAGTTCTTC; CDR3aa: CASSERLVTGNYNEQFF
d_gene: -; j_gene: TRBJ2-7; abundance: many; v_gene: TRBV20-1; CDR3nt: TGCAGTGCCCCAGGACAGCCGTCCTACGAGCAGTACTTC; CDR3aa: CSAPGQPSYEQYF
d_gene: -; j_gene: TRBJ1-2; abundance: few; v_gene: TRBV4-3; CDR3nt: TGCGCCAGCAGCCAAGATCCAGGTTTTTCTATGGGCTACACCTTC; CDR3aa: CASSQDPGFSMGYTF
d_gene: -; j_gene: TRBJ2-2; abundance: many; v_gene: TRBV5-4; CDR3nt: TGTGCCAGCAGAATCGACAACACCGGGGAGCTGTTTTTT; CDR3aa: CASRIDNTGELFF